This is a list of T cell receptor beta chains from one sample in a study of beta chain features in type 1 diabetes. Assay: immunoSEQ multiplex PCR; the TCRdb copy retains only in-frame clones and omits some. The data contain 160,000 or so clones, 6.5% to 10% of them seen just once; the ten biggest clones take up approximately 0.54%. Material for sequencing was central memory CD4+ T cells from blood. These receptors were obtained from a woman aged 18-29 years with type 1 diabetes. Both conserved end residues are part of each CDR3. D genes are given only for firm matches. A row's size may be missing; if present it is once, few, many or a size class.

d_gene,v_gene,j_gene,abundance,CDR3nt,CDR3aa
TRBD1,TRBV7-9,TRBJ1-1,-,TGTGCCAGCAGACCCGGGACAGAGAACACTGAAGCTTTCTTT,CASRPGTENTEAFF
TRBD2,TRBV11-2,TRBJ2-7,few,TGTGCCAGCAGCTTGGGGAGGGCGTACGAGCAGTACTTC,CASSLGRAYEQYF
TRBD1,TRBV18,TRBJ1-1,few,TGTGCCAGCTCACAAGGACAGGGGCCGGGAATGAACACTGAAGCTTTCTTT,CASSQGQGPGMNTEAFF
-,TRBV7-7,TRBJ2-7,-,TGTGCCAGCAGCCTATCCGGTTCCTACGAGCAGTACTTC,CASSLSGSYEQYF
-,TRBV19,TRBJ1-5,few,TGTGCCAGTAGTGCGGATCAATGGATCAATCAGCCCCAGCATTTT,CASSADQWINQPQHF
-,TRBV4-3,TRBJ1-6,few,TGCGCCAGCAGCCAAGGCCGGACAGTGGGTTCACCCCTCCACTTT,CASSQGRTVGSPLHF
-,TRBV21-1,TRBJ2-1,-,TGTGCCAGCAGCAAAGCGCGAGATAGCGGGAATCCCCATGAGCAGTTCTTC,CASSKARDSGNPHEQFF
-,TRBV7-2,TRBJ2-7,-,TGTGCCAGCAGCCTCACGTATACGGGTTACGAGCAGTACTTC,CASSLTYTGYEQYF
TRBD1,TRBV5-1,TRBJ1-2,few,TGCGCCAGCAGCTCTAGGACAGGGGGCAGCAGTGGCTACACCTTC,CASSSRTGGSSGYTF
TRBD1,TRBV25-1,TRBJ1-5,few,TGTGCCAGCAGCCCCGACAGGGGCTACAATCAGCCCCAGCATTTT,CASSPDRGYNQPQHF
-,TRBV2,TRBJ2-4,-,TGTGCCAGCAATCAGGGGCGTACCAAAAACATTCAGTACTTC,CASNQGRTKNIQYF
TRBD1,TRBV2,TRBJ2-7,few,TGTGCCAGCAGTGAAGCCCTCAGGGGGAAGCAGTACTTC,CASSEALRGKQYF
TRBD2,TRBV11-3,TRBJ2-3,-,TGTGCCAGCACCTTACGGGCGGGGGGCACAGATACGCAGTATTTT,CASTLRAGGTDTQYF
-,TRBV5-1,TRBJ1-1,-,TGCGCCAGCAGCTTGGTCGGCGGTAACACTGAAGCTTTCTTT,CASSLVGGNTEAFF
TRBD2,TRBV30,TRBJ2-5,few,TGTGCCTGGAATGGGGGAGGGGAGACCCAGTACTTC,CAWNGGGETQYF
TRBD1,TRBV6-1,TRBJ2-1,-,TGTGCCAGCAGTGAACCGGGACAGGGGGCCGGGGATGAGCAGTTCTTC,CASSEPGQGAGDEQFF
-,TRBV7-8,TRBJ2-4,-,TGTGCCAGCAGCTTAGCAGGAGAAAACATTCAGTACTTC,CASSLAGENIQYF
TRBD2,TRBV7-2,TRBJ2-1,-,TGTGCCAGCAGCTTACCAGCGGGGGGGCATAATGAGCAGTTCTTC,CASSLPAGGHNEQFF
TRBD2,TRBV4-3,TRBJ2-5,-,TGCGCCAGCAGCCAAGATTCCAGCGGGGGGGCTCAGACCCAGTACTTC,CASSQDSSGGAQTQYF
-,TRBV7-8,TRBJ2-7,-,TGTGCCAGCAGCTTTAGGGGCTCGATAACCTACGAGCAGTACTTC,CASSFRGSITYEQYF
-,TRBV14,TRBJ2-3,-,TGTGCCAGCAGCAGGACTGCAAATACGCAGTATTTT,CASSRTANTQYF
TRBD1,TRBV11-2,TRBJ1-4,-,TGTGCCAGCAGCACCACAGGGGAGAGGAATGAAAAACTGTTTTTT,CASSTTGERNEKLFF
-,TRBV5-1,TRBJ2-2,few,TGCGCCAGCAGCGCGAGGGGAGGGAACACCGGGGAGCTGTTTTTT,CASSARGGNTGELFF
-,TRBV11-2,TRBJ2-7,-,TGTGCCAGCAGCTTTGGTGGAGGGACCTACGAGCAGTACTTC,CASSFGGGTYEQYF
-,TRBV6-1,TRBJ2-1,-,TGTGCCAGCAGTGGAGGCAGCAATGAGCAGTTCTTC,CASSGGSNEQFF
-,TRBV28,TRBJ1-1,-,TGTGCCAGCAGGTGGGGAGGGAACACTGAAGCTTTCTTT,CASRWGGNTEAFF
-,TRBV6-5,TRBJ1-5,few,TGTGCCAGCAGTCCCCGGGGGTACAATCAGCCCCAGCATTTT,CASSPRGYNQPQHF
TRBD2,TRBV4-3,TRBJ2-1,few,TGCGCCAGCAGCCACGGGACTAGCGGGGGGGCTCGCAATGAGCAGTTCTTC,CASSHGTSGGARNEQFF
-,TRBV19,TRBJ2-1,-,TGTGCCAGTACGGGCCCAAGGCGGGAAGATGAGCAGTTCTTC,CASTGPRREDEQFF
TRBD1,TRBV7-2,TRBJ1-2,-,TGTGCCAGCAGCTTTCAGGGGGGCGGCTACACCTTC,CASSFQGGGYTF
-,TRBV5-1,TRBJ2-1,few,TGCGCCAGCAGAACAGGGCCCTCCTACAATGAGCAGTTCTTC,CASRTGPSYNEQFF
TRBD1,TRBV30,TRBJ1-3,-,TGTGCCTGTCACAGGGGGCGCGGGGACACCATATATTTT,CACHRGRGDTIYF
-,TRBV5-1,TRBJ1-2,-,TGCGCCAGCAGCCAGGACAGCCATGGCTACACCTTC,CASSQDSHGYTF